This entry lists 21 T cell receptor beta chains sequenced from one sample in a study of shared clonotypes between healthy human individuals. Clones were sequenced by immunoSEQ multiplex PCR, and TCRdb holds only the in-frame ones, with some missing. The sample contains about 1.1 million clones, roughly 80% of which appear only once. Sequences were obtained from memory CD4+ T cells from PBMCs. Subset meaning: CD45RA-negative fraction. All receptors derive from a man aged 18-30 years in good health. Some clones in this sample may be carry-over from other donors' samples.

This clone has a handful of counts. This chain's CDR3 is CASSLAGQWAPQYF. In DNA, the CDR3 is TGTGCCAGCAGCTTAGCGGGACAGTGGGCTCCGCAGTACTTC. V gene TRBV11-2 combines with J gene TRBJ2-7; TRBD1 agrees at 7 bases. Germline CDR1 and CDR2: SGHAT and FQNNGV. The CDR3 runs to 14 residues. The junction had 9 bases not matched to a gene; V was cut back by 1 base and J by 9 bases.

This clone was counted only a few times. The same CDR3 is also encoded by other DNA sequences in this sample. J is TRBJ2-2 and V is TRBV30; perhaps TRBD1 as D (5 bases). The germline V and J ends were trimmed by 3 bases and 5 bases, with 7 bases remaining between them. Germline V CDR1 and CDR2: GTSNPN, SVGIG (reference sequence). This CDR3 region has 12 residues. This CDR3 is CAWSQGTGELFF. The CDR3 DNA reads as TGTGCCTGGAGCCAGGGAACCGGGGAGCTGTTTTTT. Using reference TRBV30 and TRBJ2-2 for the parts outside the CDR3, the full variable domain is SQTIHQWPATLVQPVGSPLSLECTVEGTSNPNLYWYRQAAGRGLQLLFYSVGIGQISSEVPQNLSASRPQDRQFILSSKKLLLSDSGFYLCAWSQGTGELFFGEGSRLTVL.

J is TRBJ1-1 and V is TRBV7-9; 7 bases align to TRBD1. The CDR3 is made up of 15 amino acids. V was pared by 4 bases and J by 11 bases, with 16 bases of the junction left unmatched. In germline, CDR1 is SEHNR, CDR2 FQNEAQ (reference sequence). This chain's CDR3 is CASSSTSRQGNRAFF. For the CDR3, the DNA is TGTGCCAGCAGCTCCACATCTCGACAGGGTAATCGGGCTTTCTTT.

The V and J genes are TRBV19 and TRBJ1-3, with a tentative D call TRBD1 (6 bases). CDR3 length: 13 residues. In germline, CDR1 is LNHDA, CDR2 SQIVND (reference sequence). V was shortened by 5 bases and J by 5 bases, with 10 bases between the two germline ends. This CDR3 is CASSADRRNTIYF. The CDR3 region has the DNA TGTGCCAGTAGTGCGGACAGACGAAACACCATATATTTT.

The table lists this clone with a few counts. The chain recombines TRBV9 with TRBJ1-1; no clear D gene. Trimming stripped 3 bases from V and 0 bases from J, with 9 bases between. This CDR3 has 14 residues. Per germline, CDR1 SGDLS and CDR2 YYNGEE. The CDR3 here is CASSGGVMNTEAFF. Here the CDR3 DNA reads TGTGCCAGCAGCGGCGGGGTTATGAACACTGAAGCTTTCTTT.

The chain couples TRBV7-3 to TRBJ2-2; no reliable D call. The CDR3 consists of 14 residues. The germline V gene has CDR1 SGHTA and CDR2 FQGTGA. Trimming removed 2 bases at V and 5 bases at J, with 9 bases between. The CDR3 DNA reads as TGTGCCAGCAGCTTATTCGGCGGTACCGGGGAGCTGTTTTTT. Translated, it gives CASSLFGGTGELFF.

At least ten counts were recorded for this clone. J is TRBJ2-2 and V is TRBV5-4; maybe TRBD1 (7 bases). Trimming removed 5 bases from V and 7 bases from J, with 18 bases in between. The CDR3 has 15 amino acids. Looked up from germline, CDR1 is SGHNT and CDR2 is YYREEE (reference sequence). The CDR3 DNA reads TGTGCCAGCAGTTACCCCAGGGGGGACAGCGGGGAGCTGTTTTTT. Translating gives CASSYPRGDSGELFF.

This chain connects TRBV27 to TRBJ1-2; possibly TRBD1 for D (6 bases). The CDR3 contains 15 residues. CDR1 is MNHEY, CDR2 SMNVEV, per germline (reference sequence). The germline V and J ends were trimmed by 9 bases and 4 bases, with 21 bases remaining between them. The CDR3 DNA sequence: TGTGCCAGTACGCAGGGGACCCCGGGGGTCTATGGCTACACCTTC. Translation: CASTQGTPGVYGYTF.

This chain uses TRBV28 with TRBJ2-2; 7 bases map to TRBD2. After removal of 6 bases from V and 2 bases from J, the junction contained 9 bases not matched to a gene. The germline V gene has CDR1 MDHEN and CDR2 SYDVKM. The CDR3 covers 16 residues. Here the CDR3 DNA reads TGTGCCAGCAGCCCCTGGGCTAGCGGAAACACCGGGGAGCTGTTTTTT. Translation gives CASSPWASGNTGELFF.

CDR3 in DNA: TGTGCCAGCAGTCGGCATGGCACTGAAGCTTTCTTT. Protein product: CASSRHGTEAFF. V is TRBV28 and J is TRBJ1-1; D call uncertain. CDR3 length: 12 amino acids. V was pared by 5 bases and J by 4 bases, with 8 bases between. Germline V CDR1 and CDR2: MDHEN, SYDVKM.

The chain links TRBV28 to TRBJ2-2, with D possibly TRBD2 on 7 matching bases. Trimming removed 2 bases from V and 1 base from J, with 11 bases in between. The CDR3 is made up of 16 amino acids. The germline V gene has CDR1 MDHEN and CDR2 SYDVKM. The CDR3 here is CASSLAGAGNTGELFF. The DNA for the CDR3 is TGTGCCAGCAGTTTAGCGGGGGCGGGGAACACCGGGGAGCTGTTTTTT.

The gene calls are TRBV5-1 and TRBJ2-7, with D possibly matching TRBD2 (7 bases). Trimming cost V 6 bases and J 5 bases, with 21 bases left between them. The CDR3 runs to 15 residues. CDR1 and CDR2 (germline): SGHRS, YFSETQ. The CDR3 DNA reads as TGCGCCAGCACCCCGGGGGGCTACCTGGGGAACGAGCAGTACTTC. It is translated as CASTPGGYLGNEQYF. Looking up the rest from reference TRBV5-1 and TRBJ2-7 gives the full variable domain: KAGVTQTPRYLIKTRGQQVTLSCSPISGHRSVSWYQQTPGQGLQFLFEYFSETQRNKGNFPGRFSGRQFSNSRSEMNVSTLELGDSALYLCASTPGGYLGNEQYFGPGTRLTVT.

The gene calls are TRBV7-9 and TRBJ2-3; D is perhaps TRBD2 (6 bases). Germline V gives CDR1 SEHNR, CDR2 FQNEAQ (reference sequence). The CDR3 sequence is 15 residues long. Trimming pared 3 bases from V and 2 bases from J, leaving 12 bases between. The CDR3 DNA sequence: TGTGCCAGCAGCTTCGTTTCGGGGGACACAGATACGCAGTATTTT. It is translated as CASSFVSGDTDTQYF.

This chain uses TRBV7-3 with TRBJ2-7; D may be TRBD2 (6 bases). Trimming cost V 5 bases and J 5 bases, with 19 bases left between them. The CDR3 has 15 residues. Germline V gives CDR1 SGHTA, CDR2 FQGTGA. The CDR3 protein is CASSRDGTSSNEQYF. CDR3 nucleotides: TGTGCCAGCAGCCGCGACGGTACTAGCTCGAACGAGCAGTACTTC.

The chain combines TRBV5-4 with TRBJ1-2; perhaps TRBD1 as D (5 bases). CDR1 SGHNT and CDR2 YYREEE come from the germline V gene (reference sequence). The CDR3 is made up of 15 amino acids. With 0 bases removed from V and 6 bases from J, the gap between germline ends came to 15 bases. The DNA for the CDR3 is TGTGCCAGCAGCTTGGGAGGGGCGGCGTACGATGGCTACACCTTC. It yields the protein CASSLGGAAYDGYTF.

The V gene is TRBV2, the J gene TRBJ2-5; 8 bases are shared with TRBD1. With the DNA end fitting TRBJ2-7 better, the J assignment may be wrong. Germline loops: CDR1 SNHLY, CDR2 FYNNEI. This CDR3 is 13 amino acids long. Here the CDR3 DNA reads TGTGCCAGCAGAGAGGACAGGGACTACGAGCAGTACTTC. The encoded protein is CASREDRDYEQYF.

As concerns this clone: A much more abundant neighbour one base away suggests this may be a read error. The same CDR3 can be traced to other DNA sequences in this sample. The gene calls are TRBV7-2 and TRBJ2-2, with D hard to call. V was clipped by 2 bases and J by 2 bases, with 3 bases between them. The CDR3 sequence is 13 residues long. The germline CDR1 and CDR2 sequences are SGHTA and FQGNSA. This chain's CDR3 is CASSLLNTGELFF. CDR3 in DNA: TGTGCCAGCAGCTTACTAAACACCGGGGAGCTGTTTTTT.

V is TRBV6-6 and J is TRBJ2-2; D is perhaps TRBD2 (7 bases). CDR1 is MNHNY, CDR2 SVGAGI, per germline (reference sequence). V shed 10 bases and J shed 1 base, with 16 bases lying between them. The CDR3 runs 15 residues. Here the CDR3 reads CATMGGGQNTGELFF. The CDR3 DNA is TGTGCCACCATGGGAGGGGGGCAGAACACCGGGGAGCTGTTTTTT.

V and J are TRBV27 and TRBJ1-2; 7 nucleotides line up with TRBD1. The ends lost 5 bases at V and 0 bases at J; junction bases unmatched: 6. The CDR3 length is 15 residues. Looked up from germline, CDR1 is MNHEY and CDR2 is SMNVEV (reference sequence). The CDR3 reads CASSPGTVPNYGYTF. CDR3 coding DNA: TGTGCCAGCAGTCCCGGGACAGTCCCTAACTATGGCTACACCTTC.

V is TRBV6-6 and J is TRBJ2-7; 9 bases fit TRBD1. There are 15 residues in the CDR3. Germline V gene lookup returns CDR1 MNHNY and CDR2 SVGAGI (reference sequence). Losses at the gene ends were 6 bases for V and 4 bases for J; bases not matched to a gene: 10. CDR3 DNA: TGTGCCAGCAGCGGATATGGGGACAGGGAGTACGAGCAGTACTTC. Protein: CASSGYGDREYEQYF.

V is TRBV5-6 and J is TRBJ2-5, with D hard to call. CDR3 size: 12 residues. The V end was cut by 0 bases, the J end by 5 bases, with 5 bases between. Germline assignment: CDR1 SGHDT and CDR2 YYEEEE. The CDR3 nucleotides are TGTGCCAGCAGCTTGGCTTCCGAGACCCAGTACTTC. As protein: CASSLASETQYF.